Following are 19 T cell receptor beta chains from one sample sequenced in a study of response to subunit inactivated influenza vaccine (dated 2018 in TCRdb). Library method: RT-PCR. Sequencing used an Illumina HiSeq 2500. TCRdb handled the public reads itself, with Q25 trimming in fastp and clone calling in MiXCR, and kept productive beta chains. Entries are consolidated by CDR3 protein sequence, retaining the most common genes and DNA. This sample holds approximately 730,000 distinct CDR3 sequences; more than 11% were observed only once. Jointly, the top ten make up less than 7% of the sample. The source was PBMCs from blood, collected 14 days before vaccination. The receptors stem from a man aged 50-59 years who received an inactivated influenza vaccine. Donor details come from another sample of the same person, matched by shared clones.

This clonotype has a handful of counts. The rearrangement uses TRBV5-6 and TRBJ2-1; no firm D call. Trimming cost V 0 bases and J 9 bases, with 7 bases left between them. Germline lookup yields CDR1 SGHDT and CDR2 YYEEEE. The CDR3 loop spans 12 amino acids. CDR3 sequence (DNA): TGTGCCAGCAGCTTGGGTAACACTGAGCAGTTCTTC. Translating it yields CASSLGNTEQFF.

A few counts support this clonotype. CDR3 bases: TGTGCCAGCAGCCCTAGCGGGGCCTATTACGAGCAGTACTTC. Translated: CASSPSGAYYEQYF. The chain employs TRBV12-3 or TRBV12-4 and TRBJ2-7; 9 bases line up with TRBD2. The CDR3 totals 14 residues. V gave up 6 bases and J gave up 4 bases; unmatched junction bases: 7.

This clonotype was observed a few times. The V call is TRBV11-1, the J call TRBJ2-7; D possibly corresponds to TRBD1 (6 bases). Between the trimmed V and J ends, which lost 1 base and 5 bases, there was a span of 15 bases. This CDR3 contains 15 residues. The germline V gene has CDR1 SGHAT and CDR2 FQDESV (reference sequence). The CDR3 protein is CASSLDGRGIHEQYF. The CDR3 bases are TGTGCCAGCAGCTTAGACGGCAGGGGCATCCACGAGCAGTACTTC.

This clonotype was observed a handful of times. The chain recombines TRBV12-3 or TRBV12-4 with TRBJ2-5; TRBD2 aligns across 11 bases. This CDR3 spans 17 amino acids. The V and J ends lost 1 base and 5 bases, in that order; junction bases with no gene match: 9. Here the CDR3 reads CASSLGLAGSGGETQYF. CDR3 DNA sequence: TGTGCCAGCAGTTTAGGACTAGCGGGGAGTGGTGGGGAGACCCAGTACTTC.

This clonotype was detected only a few times. The chain employs TRBV7-3 and TRBJ2-1; 9 positions agree with TRBD2. V lost 2 bases and J lost 9; bases outside the gene matches: 5. The CDR3 is 14 residues long. Germline CDR1 reads SGHTA; CDR2 reads FQGTGA. CDR3 protein: CASSLSLAGREQFF. The CDR3 DNA sequence: TGTGCCAGCAGCTTATCCCTAGCGGGACGTGAGCAGTTCTTC. The whole variable domain, filled in from reference TRBV7-3 and TRBJ2-1, reads GAGVSQTPSNKVTEKGKYVELRCDPISGHTALYWYRQSLGQGPEFLIYFQGTGAADDSGLPNDRFFAVRPEGSVSTLKIQRTERGDSAVYLCASSLSLAGREQFFGPGTRLTVL.

This clonotype was seen at least ten times. The V call is TRBV7-8, the J call TRBJ2-7; 9 bases line up with TRBD1. The CDR3 is 16 amino acids. Germline V CDR1 and CDR2: SGHVS, FQNEAQ. The V and J ends lost 5 bases and 2 bases, in that order; junction bases with no gene match: 10. CDR3 DNA: TGTGCCAGCAGCCGAGGTTTTCGGGACAGGGCCTACGAGCAGTACTTC. Translating gives CASSRGFRDRAYEQYF.

This clonotype was recorded many times. V usage is TRBV20-1 and J usage is TRBJ2-1; tentative D call: TRBD1 (6 bases). Germline loops: CDR1 DFQATT, CDR2 SNEGSKA (reference sequence). Trimming cost V 6 bases and J 1 base, with 13 bases left between them. The CDR3 sequence is 14 residues long. The CDR3 nucleotides are TGCAGTGCAACGACAGGCGTATCCTACAATGAGCAGTTCTTC. Its translation: CSATTGVSYNEQFF.

The V call is TRBV7-2, the J call TRBJ2-7; no clear D gene. The CDR3 length is 13 residues. Germline V CDR1 and CDR2: SGHTA, FQGNSA. The ends were cut back, 6 bases at V and 6 bases at J, with 15 bases in the middle. CDR3 nucleotides: TGTGCCAGCAGTCCCCTATTAGCCTCCGAGCAGTACTTC. It encodes CASSPLLASEQYF. The variable domain in full, completed from reference TRBV7-2 and TRBJ2-7, reads GAGVSQSPSNKVTEKGKDVELRCDPISGHTALYWYRQSLGQGLEFLIYFQGNSAPDKSGLPSDRFSAERTGGSVSTLTIQRTQQEDSAVYLCASSPLLASEQYFGPGTRLTVT.

The table lists this clonotype with a few counts. The rearrangement joins TRBV29-1 to TRBJ1-2, with D unclear. V was cut by 3 bases and J by 2 bases, with 10 bases left in between. The CDR3 is made up of 13 amino acids. The germline V gene has CDR1 SQVTM and CDR2 ANQGSEA. The CDR3 reads CSVDEERNYGYTF. The CDR3 DNA is TGCAGCGTTGACGAGGAGCGAAACTATGGCTACACCTTC.

This clonotype was found a few times. The chain uses TRBV27 and TRBJ1-2, with 9 bases aligning to TRBD1. With V trimmed by 2 bases and J by 8 bases, 9 bases remained unmatched. This CDR3 has 15 residues. CDR1 and CDR2 (germline): MNHEY, SMNVEV (reference sequence). The CDR3, as DNA: TGTGCCAGCAGTTTAACCCGGGACAGGGAATACGGCTACACCTTC. It encodes CASSLTRDREYGYTF.

This clonotype was found a few times. The gene calls are TRBV7-8 and TRBJ2-1, with 12 positions matching TRBD2. The V gene's germline CDR1 is SGHVS and CDR2 FQNEAQ. Losses at the gene ends were 6 bases for V and 5 bases for J; bases not matched to a gene: 17. The CDR3 consists of 19 residues. The CDR3 bases are TGTGCCAGCAGACCCCACGCCCCGGGACTAGCGGGCAAAGACAATGAGCAGTTCTTC. It encodes CASRPHAPGLAGKDNEQFF. Combining the CDR3 with reference TRBV7-8 and TRBJ2-1 gives the whole variable domain GAGVSQSPRYKVAKRGQDVALRCDPISGHVSLFWYQQALGQGPEFLTYFQNEAQLDKSGLPSDRFFAERPEGSVSTLKIQRTQQEDSAVYLCASRPHAPGLAGKDNEQFFGPGTRLTVL.

This clonotype was counted a few times. The chain recombines TRBV20-1 with TRBJ2-3; D is ambiguous. V was pared by 2 bases and J by 2 bases, with 8 bases between. CDR3 length: 13 amino acids. Germline CDR1 and CDR2: DFQATT and SNEGSKA (reference sequence). The CDR3 reads CSARFQITDTQYF. CDR3 DNA: TGCAGTGCTAGATTCCAGATCACAGATACGCAGTATTTT.

In this sample, this clonotype turned up many times. The rearrangement links TRBV5-1 to TRBJ2-1, with 10 nucleotides matching TRBD2. The CDR3 contains 18 residues. The V and J ends lost 4 bases and 5 bases, in that order; junction bases with no gene match: 15. Germline CDR1 SGHRS, CDR2 YFSETQ. The CDR3 DNA reads as TGCGCCAGCAGCCCTAGTCTAGCGGGAGAACTTCATCACAATGAGCAGTTCTTC. It translates to CASSPSLAGELHHNEQFF.

The rearrangement uses TRBV20-1 and TRBJ2-7, with a weak D call TRBD1 (6 bases). The CDR3 spans 12 residues. Germline V gene sequence: CDR1 DFQATT, CDR2 SNEGSKA (reference sequence). With 7 bases removed from V and 4 bases from J, the gap between germline ends came to 14 bases. In nucleotides, the CDR3 is TGCAGTGGAGGGACACCTTCATACGAGCAGTACTTC. Its translation: CSGGTPSYEQYF.

This clonotype was counted only a few times. The rearrangement links TRBV9 to TRBJ2-7; D is perhaps TRBD2 (6 bases). The germline V gene encodes CDR1 SGDLS and CDR2 YYNGEE. The V gene lost 4 bases and the J gene lost 3 bases, with 14 bases spanning the gap. The CDR3 consists of 14 residues. The CDR3 loop reads CASSKGAGSYEQYF. The DNA of the CDR3 is TGTGCCAGCAGCAAAGGGGCGGGAAGCTACGAGCAGTACTTC.

This chain connects TRBV19 to TRBJ2-7, with 7 nucleotides matching TRBD2. Germline assignment: CDR1 LNHDA and CDR2 SQIVND (reference sequence). The CDR3 runs to 15 residues. V was clipped by 3 bases and J by 2 bases; unmatched bases: 7. CDR3 in DNA: TGTGCCAGTAGTATGGGCGGACTAGGCCCCTACGAGCAGTACTTC. Its translation: CASSMGGLGPYEQYF.

There are many counts of this clonotype. V gene TRBV6-5 combines with J gene TRBJ1-5, with TRBD1 as a possible D gene (6 bases). This CDR3 is built from 16 residues. The V gene lost 0 bases and the J gene lost 2 bases, with 11 bases spanning the gap. The germline V gene encodes CDR1 MNHEY and CDR2 SVGAGI. In nucleotides, the CDR3 is TGTGCCAGCAGTTACTCGGGGGGGGCTGGCAATCAGCCCCAGCATTTT. This gives the protein CASSYSGGAGNQPQHF.

This chain joins TRBV24-1 and TRBJ2-2, with D maybe TRBD1 (6 bases). Germline values: CDR1 KGHDR, CDR2 SFDVKD. V lost 7 bases and J lost 1, with 12 bases in between. This CDR3 comprises 15 residues. This CDR3 is CATSPGTKNTGELFF. The CDR3 nucleotides are TGTGCCACCAGCCCCGGGACAAAGAACACCGGGGAGCTGTTTTTT.

The rearrangement links TRBV5-1 to TRBJ1-4; TRBD1 is a possible D gene (6 bases). Germline lookup yields CDR1 SGHRS and CDR2 YFSETQ. V lost 7 bases and J lost 6, with 16 bases in between. This CDR3 spans 14 amino acids. CDR3 sequence (DNA): TGCGCCAGCGCTTCGGCAGGGGCGCATGAAAAACTGTTTTTT. Protein sequence: CASASAGAHEKLFF.